These 16 T cell receptor beta chains came from one sample sequenced in a study of T cells after yellow fever vaccination. TCRdb reanalysed the 5' RACE reads using MiXCR and keeps one entry per CDR3 protein. The table shows 450,000 to 650,000 distinct CDR3 sequences, with about a fifth occurring only once. Sequencing used PBMCs, obtained roughly 20 days after the first yellow fever vaccination. The source is a man aged 18 to 30 who received the YFV17D yellow fever vaccine.

The rearrangement joins TRBV20-1 to TRBJ1-1, with no clear D. CDR3 length: 15 amino acids. V lost 0 bases, J lost 5 bases, and 16 bases lay in between. Germline CDR1 and CDR2: DFQATT and SNEGSKA (reference sequence). The CDR3 loop is CSARDYRLGETEAFF. CDR3 coding DNA: TGCAGTGCTAGAGATTATCGGTTGGGTGAGACTGAAGCTTTCTTT.

The V and J genes are TRBV6-5 and TRBJ1-6, with D unresolved. The V end lost 0 bases, the J end lost 0 bases, and 6 bases lay between the germline ends. Germline CDR1 and CDR2: MNHEY and SVGAGI. The CDR3 loop spans 16 amino acids. CDR3 in amino acids: CASSYSAASYNSPLHF. CDR3 in DNA: TGTGCCAGCAGTTACTCGGCAGCCTCCTATAATTCACCCCTCCACTTT.

This clonotype has more than one count but fewer than ten. The chain employs TRBV5-5 and TRBJ1-1; D uncertain. Germline lookup yields CDR1 SGHKS and CDR2 YYEKEE (reference sequence). V was shortened by 4 bases and J by 0 bases, with 7 bases between the two germline ends. The CDR3 is made up of 13 amino acids. The CDR3 nucleotides are TGTGCCAGCAGCGGGTGGATGAACACTGAAGCTTTCTTT. It specifies CASSGWMNTEAFF. The full variable domain, in which reference TRBV5-5 and TRBJ1-1 provide the parts outside the CDR3, is DAGVTQSPTHLIKTRGQQVTLRCSPISGHKSVSWYQQVLGQGPQFIFQYYEKEERGRGNFPDRFSARQFPNYSSELNVNALLLGDSALYLCASSGWMNTEAFFGQGTRLTVV.

The gene calls are TRBV4-1 and TRBJ2-5, with a tentative D call TRBD1 (5 bases). Trimming took 2 bases from V and 2 from J, leaving 15 bases between them. The germline CDR1 and CDR2 sequences are MGHRA and YSYEKL. The CDR3 totals 16 residues. In DNA form, the CDR3 reads TGCGCCAGCAGCCAATTCGGGCTGGACACTCAAGAGACCCAGTACTTC. This translates into CASSQFGLDTQETQYF.

This clonotype was seen only a few times. The V gene is TRBV7-2, the J gene TRBJ2-7; 7 bases map to TRBD1. Unmatched junction bases numbered 14, after V lost 3 bases and J lost 9 bases. The CDR3 runs to 15 residues. Germline V gene lookup returns CDR1 SGHTA and CDR2 FQGNSA. Here the CDR3 reads CASSLSPTGNTAQYF. The CDR3 DNA is TGTGCCAGCAGCTTGTCGCCGACAGGGAATACGGCGCAGTACTTC.

This chain joins TRBV20-1 and TRBJ1-5; D is possibly TRBD1 (6 bases). Trimming took 3 bases from V and 5 from J, leaving 17 bases between them. Germline loops: CDR1 DFQATT, CDR2 SNEGSKA (reference sequence). The CDR3 is made up of 15 amino acids. The CDR3: CSARFGGRGDQPQHF. Here the CDR3 DNA reads TGCAGTGCTAGGTTTGGGGGCCGAGGGGATCAGCCCCAGCATTTT.

The chain combines TRBV6-6 with TRBJ2-5; D uncertain. CDR3 length: 13 residues. V was clipped by 2 bases and J by 4 bases, with 8 bases between them. Germline V gives CDR1 MNHNY, CDR2 SVGAGI (reference sequence). This chain's CDR3 is CASSYTPGETQYF. The DNA for the CDR3 is TGTGCCAGCAGTTACACCCCGGGAGAGACCCAGTACTTC.

The chain links TRBV5-1 to TRBJ2-5; maybe TRBD2 (7 bases). From germline, CDR1 is SGHRS and CDR2 YFSETQ. V was cut by 4 bases and J by 5 bases, with 18 bases left in between. This CDR3 region has 15 residues. Written as DNA, the CDR3 is TGCGCCAGCAGCCCGGGGGCTAGCGGAGGGGAGACCCAGTACTTC. Amino acids: CASSPGASGGETQYF.

The V and J genes are TRBV7-2 and TRBJ2-2; the D gene could be TRBD1 or TRBD2 (5 bases each). This CDR3 has 15 residues. Germline values: CDR1 SGHTA, CDR2 FQGNSA. V dropped 3 bases and J dropped 4 bases, with 12 bases sitting between them. The CDR3 bases are TGTGCCAGCAGCTTTTCAGGGAGCACCACCGGGGAGCTGTTTTTT. It specifies CASSFSGSTTGELFF.

Only one count was recorded for this clonotype. This chain joins TRBV18 and TRBJ2-6, with 10 bases that match TRBD1. V dropped 3 bases and J dropped 0; count of bases not matched to a gene: 5. Germline V lookup: CDR1 KGHSH, CDR2 LQKENI. CDR3 length equals 18 residues. The CDR3 loop reads CASSPRTGGSSGANVLTF. The CDR3 nucleotides are TGTGCCAGCTCACCTAGGACAGGGGGGAGCTCTGGGGCCAACGTCCTGACTTTC.

The V gene is TRBV7-2, the J gene TRBJ2-4; D is unclear. Germline CDR1 and CDR2: SGHTA and FQGNSA. V was cut by 4 bases and J by 4 bases, with 5 bases left in between. The CDR3 totals 12 residues. CDR3 protein: CASSSMKNIQYF. The CDR3 DNA reads as TGTGCCAGCAGCTCAATGAAAAACATTCAGTACTTC.

This clonotype turned up a few times. The gene calls are TRBV7-9 and TRBJ1-1; D gene ambiguous. V dropped 1 base and J dropped 1 base, with 10 bases sitting between them. The germline V gene has CDR1 SEHNR and CDR2 FQNEAQ (reference sequence). The CDR3 covers 15 residues. The CDR3 DNA sequence: TGTGCCAGCAGCTTAGTTCAGGCACCGAACACTGAAGCTTTCTTT. Translation: CASSLVQAPNTEAFF.

The sample holds a few counts of this clonotype. The V and J genes are TRBV4-2 and TRBJ2-2; 12 bases match TRBD2. Trimming cost V 0 bases and J 2 bases; bases outside gene matches: 4. The germline V gene has CDR1 LGHNA and CDR2 YNFKEQ. There are 18 residues in the CDR3. CDR3 residues: CASSQDPSGGANTGELFF. In nucleotides, the CDR3 is TGTGCCAGCAGCCAAGATCCTAGCGGGGGGGCCAACACCGGGGAGCTGTTTTTT.

This clonotype was detected a few times. The gene calls are TRBV19 and TRBJ2-1, with D tentatively TRBD2 (5 bases). V was cut by 6 bases and J by 4 bases, with 19 bases left in between. This CDR3 region has 16 residues. Germline CDR1 reads LNHDA; CDR2 reads SQIVND (reference sequence). The CDR3, as DNA: TGTGCCAGTAGGCACATCAGAGGCCGGAGGTACAATGAGCAGTTCTTC. This sequence encodes CASRHIRGRRYNEQFF.

The chain has TRBV12-3 or TRBV12-4 and TRBJ2-7; D ambiguous. This CDR3 has 13 amino acids. Trimming pared 6 bases from V and 7 bases from J, leaving 16 bases between. The CDR3 coding sequence is TGTGCCAGCAGATCGGACGGCTTGGGGGAGCAGTACTTC. Translating gives CASRSDGLGEQYF.

The V and J genes are TRBV14 and TRBJ1-1; D remains unclear. The CDR3 totals 12 residues. Trimming pared 0 bases from V and 5 bases from J, leaving 4 bases between. Germline CDR1 reads SGHDN; CDR2 reads FVKESK. Here the CDR3 DNA reads TGTGCCAGCAGCCAAGAATGGACTGAAGCTTTCTTT. It codes for CASSQEWTEAFF.